Below are 17 T cell receptor beta chains sequenced from a single sample in a study of cytomegalovirus exposure and HLA in healthy donors (dated by TCRdb to 2016 to 2017). Libraries came from the immunoSEQ multiplex PCR assay. The multiplex PCR relied on a mix of 60 forward primers for TCR Vbeta segments and 13 reverse primers for TCR Jbeta segments. This immuneACCESS table, as held by TCRdb, lists in-frame sequences with V and J called but not all clones. Of the missing ones, under half trace to an unresolved V gene in checked studies; the others have no known cause. This sample has over 80,000 clones in its table, and around 81% of those were observed once. The top ten hold about 5.5% of the sample. Sequenced sample: PBMCs. The source of these receptors is a middle-aged man in good health and CMV-seropositive.

The rearrangement uses TRBV2 and TRBJ1-6; D is perhaps TRBD1 (5 bases). Germline V CDR1 and CDR2: SNHLY, FYNNEI. The CDR3 is 15 amino acids. Trimming cost V 6 bases and J 6 bases, with 15 bases left between them. CDR3 DNA sequence: TGTGCCAGCAGCGACATTTCAGGGATTAATTCACCCCTCCACTTT. Its translation is CASSDISGINSPLHF.

The genes are TRBV10-3 and TRBJ1-4; TRBD1 might be the D (6 bases). The CDR3 is 15 amino acids. Looked up from germline, CDR1 is ENHRY and CDR2 is SYGVKD. The germline V and J ends were trimmed by 0 bases and 5 bases, with 10 bases remaining between them. The CDR3 region has the DNA TGTGCCATCAGTGAGTCTGGGGGACAAAATGAAAAACTGTTTTTT. Translated: CAISESGGQNEKLFF.

J is TRBJ2-2 and V is TRBV6-1; TRBD2 matches 9 bases. The trim removed 10 bases at V and 3 bases at J, leaving 9 bases unmatched. CDR3 size: 15 residues. Germline CDR1 MNHNS, CDR2 SASEGT. DNA of the CDR3: TGTGCCACTCCTTTGAGCGGGGGGTACACCGGGGAGCTGTTTTTT. Its protein is CATPLSGGYTGELFF.

J is TRBJ1-1 and V is TRBV6-5; TRBD1 aligns across 9 bases. V shed 9 bases, J shed 4 bases, and the junction held 9 bases outside the gene matches. The CDR3 loop spans 14 amino acids. Germline assignment: CDR1 MNHEY and CDR2 SVGAGI. The CDR3 sequence is CASLPGQGPTEAFF. CDR3 nucleotides: TGTGCCAGTCTACCGGGACAGGGTCCCACTGAAGCTTTCTTT.

The V gene is TRBV5-5, the J gene TRBJ2-3, with TRBD2 matching over 8 bases. The germline V gene encodes CDR1 SGHKS and CDR2 YYEKEE (reference sequence). The CDR3 is made up of 15 amino acids. The junction had 9 bases not matched to a gene; V was cut back by 6 bases and J by 3 bases. This CDR3 reads CASKITAGETDTQYF. In DNA form, the CDR3 reads TGTGCCAGCAAAATTACAGCGGGAGAAACAGATACGCAGTATTTT.

This rearrangement joins TRBV28 to TRBJ1-1; D remains ambiguous. The CDR3 has 11 residues. V was clipped by 5 bases and J by 6 bases, with 7 bases between them. CDR1 is MDHEN, CDR2 SYDVKM, per germline. The CDR3 DNA sequence: TGTGCCAGCAGTCTACTCTCTGAAGCTTTCTTT. Its translation: CASSLLSEAFF.

The chain recombines TRBV18 with TRBJ1-4; D is unresolved. CDR3 length equals 14 residues. The V gene lost 3 bases and the J gene lost 0 bases, with 5 bases spanning the gap. Germline CDR1 and CDR2: KGHSH and LQKENI. The CDR3 here is CASSPTATNEKLFF. Here the CDR3 DNA reads TGTGCCAGCTCACCTACAGCAACTAATGAAAAACTGTTTTTT.

This chain connects TRBV19 to TRBJ2-1; 7 bases agree with TRBD1. With 3 bases clipped from V and 7 bases from J, the junction kept 6 bases outside the gene matches. The germline V gene encodes CDR1 LNHDA and CDR2 SQIVND (reference sequence). The CDR3 contains 14 residues. CDR3 DNA sequence: TGTGCCAGTAGTATTTTGACAGGGCGAAATGAGCAGTTCTTC. Translating gives CASSILTGRNEQFF. The full variable domain, completed using reference TRBV19 and TRBJ2-1, is DGGITQSPKYLFRKEGQNVTLSCEQNLNHDAMYWYRQDPGQGLRLIYYSQIVNDFQKGDIAEGYSVSREKKESFPLTVTSAQKNPTAFYLCASSILTGRNEQFFGPGTRLTVL.

This sequence joins TRBV5-4 and TRBJ2-3; 9 bases map to TRBD2. The junction had 13 bases not matched to a gene; V was cut back by 2 bases and J by 9 bases. The CDR3 contains 16 residues. Germline V gene lookup returns CDR1 SGHNT and CDR2 YYREEE (reference sequence). The CDR3 loop reads CASSFGTSPSDGTQYF. The CDR3 nucleotides read TGTGCCAGCAGCTTCGGGACTAGCCCATCGGACGGCACGCAGTATTTT.

The J gene is TRBJ2-3, the V gene TRBV7-9, with 8 bases matching TRBD1. This CDR3 contains 17 residues. The J segment lost 6 bases and the V segment lost 5 bases, leaving 16 bases of the junction unmatched. CDR1 and CDR2 from the germline V gene are SEHNR and FQNEAQ (reference sequence). As DNA, the CDR3 is TGTGCCAGCAGCGTACGCGGACAGGGCCCCTTGGGCGATACGCAGTATTTT. Amino acids: CASSVRGQGPLGDTQYF.

This chain uses TRBV2 with TRBJ1-2, with D uncertain. Trimming cost V 3 bases and J 3 bases, with 5 bases left between them. From germline, CDR1 is SNHLY and CDR2 FYNNEI. The CDR3 runs 12 residues. CDR3 loop: CASSETYYGYTF. CDR3 coding DNA: TGTGCCAGCAGTGAGACATACTATGGCTACACCTTC.

This clone was detected a few times. The J gene is TRBJ2-6, the V gene TRBV19, with no clear D. The CDR3 has 13 residues. Trimming took 6 bases from V and 1 from J, leaving 4 bases between them. Germline-derived CDR1 and CDR2 are LNHDA and SQIVND (reference sequence). The CDR3 spells CASSPSGANVLTF. The CDR3 DNA is TGTGCCAGTAGCCCATCTGGGGCCAACGTCCTGACTTTC.

The CDR3 protein is CASSPQTSGRALEQFF. The CDR3 DNA reads as TGTGCCAGCAGCCCGCAAACTAGCGGGAGGGCCTTAGAGCAGTTCTTC. The chain uses TRBV7-2 and TRBJ2-1; 13 nucleotides agree with TRBD2. The CDR3 spans 16 residues. The trim removed 5 bases at V and 10 bases at J, leaving 11 bases unmatched. Germline CDR1 reads SGHTA; CDR2 reads FQGNSA.

This clone turned up a few times. This chain links TRBV5-6 with TRBJ1-5; D gene ambiguous. The germline V and J ends were trimmed by 0 bases and 3 bases, with 10 bases remaining between them. Looked up from germline, CDR1 is SGHDT and CDR2 is YYEEEE. The CDR3 totals 15 residues. The CDR3 loop is CASSLGALDNQPQHF. In nucleotides, the CDR3 is TGTGCCAGCAGCTTGGGGGCCTTAGACAATCAGCCCCAGCATTTT.

The chain employs TRBV5-1 and TRBJ1-5; 11 bases map to TRBD1. This CDR3 has 15 amino acids. The germline V gene encodes CDR1 SGHRS and CDR2 YFSETQ. After removal of 3 bases from V and 5 bases from J, the junction contained 4 bases not matched to a gene. The CDR3 region has the DNA TGCGCCAGCAGCTCGGACAGGGGGCGTCATCAGCCCCAGCATTTT. Translation: CASSSDRGRHQPQHF.

The chain has TRBV28 and TRBJ2-1; unclear D gene. The length of the CDR3 is 15 residues. Trimming took off 5 bases at V and 0 bases at J, with 11 bases between the two ends. Germline loops: CDR1 MDHEN, CDR2 SYDVKM. The CDR3 DNA follows: TGTGCCAGCAGTCAGTCTCTCCTCTCCTACAATGAGCAGTTCTTC. This translates into CASSQSLLSYNEQFF.

Only a few counts were recorded for this clone. The CDR3 region has the DNA TGTGCCAGCAGTGCAATTACGGGACAGGGGAACACTGAAGCTTTCTTT. Amino acid sequence: CASSAITGQGNTEAFF. This sequence joins TRBV6-1 and TRBJ1-1, with TRBD1 matching over 9 bases. After removal of 4 bases from V and 1 base from J, the junction contained 7 bases not matched to a gene. The length of the CDR3 is 16 residues. CDR1 is MNHNS, CDR2 SASEGT, per germline.